Shown below are 19 T cell receptor beta chains from a single sample sequenced in a study of Graves' ophthalmopathy and Graves' hyperthyroidism. Scientists amplified the TCR beta CDR3 regions from RNA transcripts. Second-round multiplex PCR came after a first-round RT-PCR that employed HTBI primers. TCRdb processed the multiplex PCR reads anew with MiXCR; each CDR3 protein has one entry. The sample records 650,000 to 800,000 distinct CDR3 sequences, about two fifths being singletons. Sequencing was done on a sample of peripheral blood. These receptors originate from an adult man with Graves' ophthalmopathy.

This clonotype was seen many times. The V and J genes are TRBV2 and TRBJ1-2; D uncertain. Per germline, CDR1 SNHLY and CDR2 FYNNEI. V was pared by 2 bases and J by 5 bases, with 12 bases between. The CDR3 length is 14 residues. CDR3 loop: CASSEYSNGYGYTF. The CDR3 DNA reads as TGTGCCAGCAGTGAATATTCAAATGGGTATGGCTACACCTTC.

This clonotype was seen only once. A single base separates this from a much larger clone, so it may be a read error. This chain connects TRBV2 to TRBJ1-1; TRBD1 matches at 8 bases. The V gene end was trimmed by 6 bases and the J gene end by 4 bases; junction bases not matched to a gene: 7. CDR3 size: 14 residues. CDR1 and CDR2 from the germline V gene are SNHLY and FYNNEI. The CDR3 DNA follows: TGTGCCAGCAGGGATGACAGGGGAAGCACTGAAGCTTTCTTT. Its protein product is CASRDDRGSTEAFF.

As concerns this clonotype: A read error may explain this, as a much larger clone is one base away. This chain joins TRBV9 and TRBJ2-5; weak D call: TRBD1 (5 bases). Germline lookup yields CDR1 SGDLS and CDR2 YYNGEE. This CDR3 has 13 amino acids. CDR3 in amino acids: CASSRTPQETLYF. Written as DNA, the CDR3 is TGTGCCAGCTCTCGGACACCCCAAGAGACCCTGTACTTC.

The chain combines TRBV10-3 with TRBJ1-4, with no clear D. Per the germline V gene, CDR1 is ENHRY and CDR2 is SYGVKD. Trimming pared 5 bases from V and 7 bases from J, leaving 5 bases between. CDR3 length equals 11 residues. In DNA, the CDR3 is TGTGCCATCAGTTTGCGTGAAAAACTGTTTTTT. Amino acids: CAISLREKLFF.

V is TRBV19 and J is TRBJ2-5; TRBD1 aligns across 7 bases. Germline V gene sequence: CDR1 LNHDA, CDR2 SQIVND (reference sequence). V was pared by 11 bases and J by 5 bases, with 14 bases of the junction left unmatched. This CDR3 spans 14 amino acids. CDR3 bases: TGTGCCCGACCTAATGACAGGGCGTGGGAGACCCAGTACTTC. This sequence encodes CARPNDRAWETQYF.

The chain uses TRBV7-9 and TRBJ1-1; tentative D call: TRBD1 (5 bases). Between the trimmed V and J ends, which lost 7 bases and 8 bases, there was a span of 23 bases. Germline lookup yields CDR1 SEHNR and CDR2 FQNEAQ (reference sequence). The CDR3 is 15 amino acids. CDR3 sequence reads: CASTQGAGGYTEAFF. Written as DNA, the CDR3 is TGTGCCAGCACCCAGGGAGCGGGCGGGTATACCGAAGCTTTCTTT.

In its sample, this clonotype was seen many times. This rearrangement joins TRBV10-2 to TRBJ2-2; D gene uncertain. Germline V gene sequence: CDR1 WSHSY, CDR2 SAAADI. Trimming cost V 2 bases and J 3 bases, with 7 bases left between them. This CDR3 comprises 14 residues. The CDR3 region is CASSETHYTGELFF. The CDR3 DNA reads as TGCGCCAGCAGTGAGACCCACTACACCGGGGAGCTGTTTTTT.

This clonotype came up a few times. This chain links TRBV20-1 with TRBJ2-7, with 8 bases matching TRBD2. CDR1 and CDR2 (germline): DFQATT, SNEGSKA (reference sequence). Unmatched junction bases numbered 13, after V lost 3 bases and J lost 3 bases. The CDR3 loop spans 16 amino acids. The DNA for the CDR3 is TGCAGTGCTAGTTTGAGAGCGGGGGATATGGTCTACGAGCAGTACTTC. Translation gives CSASLRAGDMVYEQYF.

This chain uses TRBV2 with TRBJ2-3; TRBD2 matches at 13 bases. The germline V gene encodes CDR1 SNHLY and CDR2 FYNNEI. The CDR3 extends over 16 amino acids. The trim removed 4 bases at V and 3 bases at J, leaving 4 bases unmatched. Here the CDR3 DNA reads TGTGCCAGCAGTGCCGGACTAGCGGGAGAGACAGATACGCAGTATTTT. It is translated as CASSAGLAGETDTQYF.

In the case of this clonotype: Likely a read error: the CDR3 ends without its conserved phenylalanine or tryptophan. V is TRBV5-1 and J is TRBJ2-5; D remains ambiguous. The CDR3 loop spans 15 amino acids. The germline V gene encodes CDR1 SGHRS and CDR2 YFSETQ. V was shortened by 3 bases and J by 0 bases, with 12 bases between the two germline ends. CDR3 sequence (DNA): TGCGCCAGCAGCTCCTTCAGAAGTTACCAAGAGACCCAGTACGTC. Its protein is CASSSFRSYQETQYV.

This clonotype was found many times. The rearrangement uses TRBV7-2 and TRBJ1-1; D remains ambiguous. Looked up from germline, CDR1 is SGHTA and CDR2 is FQGNSA. This CDR3 has 13 residues. The V and J ends lost 4 bases and 7 bases respectively, with 13 bases between them. The DNA for the CDR3 is TGTGCCAGCAGCTCCCGACGTTTGGTTGAAGCTTTCTTT. It specifies CASSSRRLVEAFF. The full variable domain, rest sourced from reference TRBV7-2 and TRBJ1-1, is GAGVSQSPSNKVTEKGKDVELRCDPISGHTALYWYRQSLGQGLEFLIYFQGNSAPDKSGLPSDRFSAERTGGSVSTLTIQRTQQEDSAVYLCASSSRRLVEAFFGQGTRLTVV.

This sequence joins TRBV29-1 and TRBJ2-7; D is uncertain. V dropped 8 bases and J dropped 2 bases, with 13 bases sitting between them. The CDR3 consists of 12 residues. Germline CDR1 reads SQVTM; CDR2 reads ANQGSEA. CDR3 bases: TGCAGCCAAGATCTGGGGACCTACGAGCAGTACTTC. Its protein product is CSQDLGTYEQYF.

The chain has TRBV7-3 and TRBJ2-1, with TRBD2 matching over 10 bases. V was clipped by 2 bases and J by 8 bases; unmatched bases: 12. This CDR3 is 17 amino acids long. CDR1 is SGHTA, CDR2 FQGTGA, per germline. The DNA of the CDR3 is TGTGCCAGCAGCTTATTGCCGGGACTAGCGACCTCCCATGAGCAGTTCTTC. Translating gives CASSLLPGLATSHEQFF.

The sample holds many counts of this clonotype. The genes are TRBV6-5 and TRBJ1-2, with TRBD1 matching 8 bases. CDR1 is MNHEY and CDR2 is SVGAGI in the germline V gene. Trimming removed 2 bases from V and 2 bases from J; junction bases left unmatched: 4. CDR3 length: 15 amino acids. CDR3 DNA: TGTGCCAGCAGTTACGACAGGGGATTGAACTATGGCTACACCTTC. It translates to CASSYDRGLNYGYTF.

The chain is built from TRBV6-1 and TRBJ1-5; 7 nucleotides line up with TRBD1. The junction had 16 bases not matched to a gene; V was cut back by 8 bases and J by 3 bases. The CDR3 is made up of 17 amino acids. CDR1 is MNHNS, CDR2 SASEGT, per germline. The CDR3 is CASSPQGKGQSNQPQHF. Here the CDR3 DNA reads TGTGCCAGCTCACCACAAGGAAAGGGACAGTCCAATCAGCCCCAGCATTTT.

The chain recombines TRBV5-4 with TRBJ2-1, with 11 nucleotides matching TRBD1. This CDR3 contains 16 residues. CDR1 is SGHNT, CDR2 YYREEE, per germline (reference sequence). J gave up 4 bases and V 3 bases, and 6 bases lay outside the gene matches. The CDR3 DNA reads as TGTGCCAGCAGCTCGCCTGGGACAGGGGGGTACAATGAGCAGTTCTTC. It codes for CASSSPGTGGYNEQFF.

Only a few counts were recorded for this clonotype. V and J are TRBV3-1 and TRBJ1-1; D uncertain. The CDR3 length is 13 residues. CDR1 is LGHDT, CDR2 YNNKEL, per germline (reference sequence). The V end was cut by 2 bases, the J end by 6 bases, with 10 bases between. The CDR3 loop is CASSQFEGPEAFF. In DNA, the CDR3 is TGTGCCAGCAGCCAATTCGAGGGCCCTGAAGCTTTCTTT.

The chain joins TRBV29-1 to TRBJ1-2; TRBD1 agrees at 7 bases. Germline lookup yields CDR1 SQVTM and CDR2 ANQGSEA. With 6 bases clipped from V and 8 bases from J, the junction kept 15 bases outside the gene matches. The CDR3 spans 14 residues. This chain's CDR3 is CSVRRQGVPQGYTF. CDR3 nucleotides: TGCAGCGTCCGCCGACAGGGAGTACCCCAGGGCTACACCTTC.

The J gene is TRBJ2-3, the V gene TRBV25-1, with D tentatively TRBD1 (6 bases). This CDR3 contains 14 residues. Trimming cost V 5 bases and J 4 bases, with 13 bases left between them. Germline assignment: CDR1 MGHDK and CDR2 SYGVNS. The chain's CDR3 is CASSIRQGSDTQYF. Written as DNA, the CDR3 is TGTGCCAGCAGTATTCGTCAGGGGTCAGATACGCAGTATTTT.